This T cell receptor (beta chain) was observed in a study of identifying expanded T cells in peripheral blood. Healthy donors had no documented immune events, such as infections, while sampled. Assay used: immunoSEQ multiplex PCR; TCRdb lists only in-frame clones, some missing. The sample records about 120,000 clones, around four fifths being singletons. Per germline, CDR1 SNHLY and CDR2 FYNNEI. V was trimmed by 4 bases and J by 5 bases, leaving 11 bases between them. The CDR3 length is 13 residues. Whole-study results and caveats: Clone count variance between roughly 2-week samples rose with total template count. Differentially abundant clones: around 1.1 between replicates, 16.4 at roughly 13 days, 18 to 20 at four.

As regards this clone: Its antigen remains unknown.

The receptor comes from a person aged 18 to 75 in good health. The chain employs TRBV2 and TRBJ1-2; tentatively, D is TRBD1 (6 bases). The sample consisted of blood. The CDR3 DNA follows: TGTGCCAGCAGTGGACAGGAGATTTATGGCTACACCTTC. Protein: CASSGQEIYGYTF.